The TCR beta chain under discussion was sequenced for a study of regulatory T cells in long-lasting Graves disease. Time point described: persistent/refractory GD, antithyroid drugs over 5 years with positive TRAb. The TCR library was made from RNA extracted from PBMCs. Points from the study as a whole: Possibly, accuracy suffered from the small sample size.

V dropped 7 bases and J dropped 7 bases, with 14 bases sitting between them. This CDR3 has 13 amino acids. The germline gives CDR1 MDHEN, CDR2 SYDVKM. This clonotype was detected ten times or more. What it binds is unknown. Construction of the TCR beta libraries employed iRepertoire HTBI primers in conjunction with Arm-PCR of CDR3 regions. TCRdb used MiXCR to reprocess the multiplex PCR reads, holding one entry per CDR3 protein. The sample lists around 400,000 distinct CDR3 sequences, around a fifth seen once, with over 11% in the top ten. The V gene is TRBV28, the J gene TRBJ1-5, with D maybe TRBD1 (5 bases). The TCR was taken from a female donor with Graves disease. Sequencing used peripheral blood mononuclear cells (PBMCs), obtained when the disease was refractory, from a patient treated with antithyroid drugs. The CDR3 reads CASNWGGRQPQHF. The DNA for the CDR3 is TGTGCCAGCAACTGGGGGGGAAGACAGCCCCAGCATTTT.